These 5 T cell receptor beta chains originate from one sample sequenced in a study of radiation and T cells in renal cell carcinoma. Sample time point: blood 4 weeks post-SBRT, at nephrectomy. Treatment: 15 Gy SBRT to primary tumor, nephrectomy 4 weeks later. Data came from immunoSEQ multiplex PCR; TCRdb stores just in-frame clones and leaves some out. Of more than 120,000 clones detected, 75% to 90% appear once; the ten largest clones hold less than 20%. The material was blood, obtained from a patient whose treatment included radiotherapy and nephrectomy. The receptors come from a woman aged 45-59 years with renal cell carcinoma.

This sequence joins TRBV5-1 and TRBJ2-2; D perhaps matches TRBD2 (6 bases). This CDR3 is built from 12 residues. The V end was cut by 3 bases, the J end by 6 bases, with 6 bases between. Germline CDR1 SGHRS, CDR2 YFSETQ. In DNA form, the CDR3 reads TGCGCCAGCAGCTGGGACTCCGGGGAGCTGTTTTTT. Encoded protein: CASSWDSGELFF.

The chain links TRBV4-3 to TRBJ1-1, with D unclear. The CDR3 is 13 residues long. CDR1 is LGHNA and CDR2 is YSLEER in the germline V gene. Trimming removed 0 bases from V and 6 bases from J, with 8 bases in between. CDR3 in DNA: TGCGCCAGCAGCCAAGAGTATATCTCTGAAGCTTTCTTT. Amino acids: CASSQEYISEAFF.

The rearrangement uses TRBV27 and TRBJ1-2, with no clear D. Trimming cost V 5 bases and J 0 bases, with 13 bases left between them. The CDR3 extends over 15 amino acids. CDR1 is MNHEY and CDR2 is SMNVEV in the germline V gene (reference sequence). In nucleotides, the CDR3 is TGTGCCAGCAGTCTTGACATTCTCGCTAACTATGGCTACACCTTC. Residues: CASSLDILANYGYTF.

V gene TRBV4-3 combines with J gene TRBJ2-3; 9 bases are a match to TRBD2. Germline V gene lookup returns CDR1 LGHNA and CDR2 YSLEER. V lost 0 bases, J lost 2 bases, and 12 bases stayed unmatched. The CDR3 is 19 amino acids. CDR3 residues: CASSQDAGGSKTHTDTQYF. Here the CDR3 DNA reads TGCGCCAGCAGCCAAGATGCGGGAGGGAGTAAGACCCACACAGATACGCAGTATTTT.

CDR3 nucleotide sequence: TGTGCCAGCAGCGCCCCACGGTTCGAAGCTTTCTTT. Translating gives CASSAPRFEAFF. The rearrangement links TRBV7-2 to TRBJ1-1, with unresolved D. The CDR3 is 12 residues long. Germline CDR1 is SGHTA and CDR2 is FQGNSA. V gave up 5 bases and J gave up 8 bases, with 12 bases separating them. The full variable domain, rest sourced from reference TRBV7-2 and TRBJ1-1, is GAGVSQSPSNKVTEKGKDVELRCDPISGHTALYWYRQSLGQGLEFLIYFQGNSAPDKSGLPSDRFSAERTGGSVSTLTIQRTQQEDSAVYLCASSAPRFEAFFGQGTRLTVV.